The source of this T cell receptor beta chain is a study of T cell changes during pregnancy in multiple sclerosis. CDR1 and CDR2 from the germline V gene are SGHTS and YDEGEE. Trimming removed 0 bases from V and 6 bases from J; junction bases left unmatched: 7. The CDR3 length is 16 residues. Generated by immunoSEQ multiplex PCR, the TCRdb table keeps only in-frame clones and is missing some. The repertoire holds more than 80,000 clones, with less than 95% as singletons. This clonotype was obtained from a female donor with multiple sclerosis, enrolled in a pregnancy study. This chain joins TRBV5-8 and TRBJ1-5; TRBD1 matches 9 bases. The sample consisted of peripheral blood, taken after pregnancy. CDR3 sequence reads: CASSLGVGQGTQPQHF. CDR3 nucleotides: TGTGCCAGCAGCTTGGGAGTGGGACAGGGTACTCAGCCCCAGCATTTT.